The clone carrying this T cell receptor (beta chain) came up a few times. Its matching antigen is unknown. The entry originates in a study of blood T cells in healthy people across ages. Study details: In model experiments, template switching was able to capture about one barcoded beta molecule for every two T cells that were present. Study-wide findings and caveats: Because sorting was not performed, PBMCs prevented conclusive naive versus antigen-experienced comparison.

V was pared by 5 bases and J by 0 bases, with 9 bases of the junction left unmatched. The CDR3 loop spans 16 amino acids. CDR1 and CDR2 from the germline V gene are MDHEN and SYDVKM. A minimum of 6.5 million PBMCs was isolated per sample. No fewer than 6 micrograms of total RNA were isolated from every sample. A second 7 to 11 cycle PCR used barcoded and J-beta primers. TCRdb ran MiXCR on the 5' RACE reads and lists one entry per CDR3 protein. The table has around 1,100,000 distinct CDR3 sequences, roughly two fifths seen once; the top ten hold roughly 13%. The TCR originated in a man between 18 and 35 years old in good health. Material: blood. The chain couples TRBV28 to TRBJ2-5; 7 bases align to TRBD1. The CDR3 loop reads CASSPRGTAYQETQYF. CDR3 sequence (DNA): TGTGCCAGCAGTCCCCGAGGGACAGCGTACCAAGAGACCCAGTACTTC.